Below, one T cell receptor (beta chain) is given with its context. Antigen: not known. PCR involved 60 Vbeta and 13 Jbeta primers. Original data processing: Some 10 million of the 80 million or so unique TCR beta chains counted in a later analysis were shared. Assay used: immunoSEQ multiplex PCR; TCRdb lists only in-frame clones, some missing. The DNA was the basis for D and trimming; V, J and clone size are from that table. This repertoire comprises over 100,000 clones; its ten largest clones make up 1.7%. Losses at the gene ends were 5 bases for V and 18 bases for J; bases not matched to a gene: 17. Germline loops: CDR1 SGHVS, CDR2 FQNEAQ. The CDR3 has 15 amino acids. The data were obtained in a study of cytomegalovirus exposure and HLA in healthy donors. The wider study: Drawn from HLA-typed donors, approximately 85 million unique TCRs were held in an early data release.

Study-level points and caveats: In a later analysis, at a false discovery rate of 0.05, fewer than 20,000 TCR beta sequences were associated with HLA alleles. The classifier was said to identify cytomegalovirus status with high specificity and sensitivity.

The chain combines TRBV7-8 with TRBJ1-6; 9 bases are a match to TRBD1. Sequenced input: PBMCs. The receptor comes from a man in his late teens or twenties in good health and CMV-seronegative. The CDR3 DNA reads as TGTGCCAGCAGCCCTACACCGGGACAGGGAGAGTTCAGCCACTTT. This encodes CASSPTPGQGEFSHF. Together with reference TRBV7-8 and TRBJ1-6, the CDR3 gives the full variable domain: GAGVSQSPRYKVAKRGQDVALRCDPISGHVSLFWYQQALGQGPEFLTYFQNEAQLDKSGLPSDRFFAERPEGSVSTLKIQRTQQEDSAVYLCASSPTPGQGEFSHFGNGTRLTVT.